In its sample, the clone carrying this TCR beta chain was seen many times. Its specificity is not known. The sample belongs to a study of breast tumors, draining lymph nodes, adjacent tissues. General study points: Compared with basal-like, luminal-like tumors shared significantly more repertoire with nontumor tissue. Tumor TCR diversity was below lymph nodes but above nontumor tissue.

TCRdb processed the multiplex PCR reads anew with MiXCR; each CDR3 protein has one entry. The profile shows about 20,000 distinct CDR3 sequences, around 46% of them singletons. The sequence was collected from a female donor with breast cancer. Some clones in this sample may be carry-over from other donors' samples. Input material: breast tumor tissue.

The CDR3 DNA follows: TGTGCCACCGCTCACTTCGCGGGAGACAATGAGCAGTTCTTC. Protein product: CATAHFAGDNEQFF. The rearrangement joins TRBV6-5 to TRBJ2-1, with 7 bases lining up with TRBD2. Germline-derived CDR1 and CDR2 are MNHEY and SVGAGI. This CDR3 has 14 residues. Unmatched junction bases numbered 11, after V lost 10 bases and J lost 5 bases.